The 10 T cell receptor beta chains listed next were all sequenced from one sample in a study of shared clonotypes between healthy human individuals. The repertoire was sequenced with immunoSEQ multiplex PCR; TCRdb's copy has only in-frame clones and lacks some. This table has 740,000 or so clones, around 73% appearing once. The sequenced material came from memory CD4+ T cells sorted from blood. Subset meaning: CD45RA-negative fraction. These receptors were collected from a woman in her twenties or thirties in good health.

This chain uses TRBV19 with TRBJ1-3; no clear D gene. Trimming cost V 7 bases and J 0 bases, with 10 bases left between them. CDR3 length equals 14 residues. The germline V gene encodes CDR1 LNHDA and CDR2 SQIVND (reference sequence). The CDR3 is CASTLMSSGNTIYF. For the CDR3, the DNA is TGTGCCAGTACCCTGATGAGCTCTGGAAACACCATATATTTT. The variable domain in full, with the rest retrieved from reference TRBV19 and TRBJ1-3, is DGGITQSPKYLFRKEGQNVTLSCEQNLNHDAMYWYRQDPGQGLRLIYYSQIVNDFQKGDIAEGYSVSREKKESFPLTVTSAQKNPTAFYLCASTLMSSGNTIYFGEGSWLTVV.

This rearrangement joins TRBV5-1 to TRBJ1-4; TRBD1 is a possible D gene (6 bases). The V gene's germline CDR1 is SGHRS and CDR2 YFSETQ. The CDR3 has 14 residues. The V and J ends lost 4 bases and 3 bases respectively, with 10 bases between them. CDR3 amino acids: CASSPDRPNEKLFF. CDR3 coding DNA: TGCGCCAGCAGCCCGGACAGACCTAATGAAAAACTGTTTTTT. The variable domain in full, completed from reference TRBV5-1 and TRBJ1-4, reads KAGVTQTPRYLIKTRGQQVTLSCSPISGHRSVSWYQQTPGQGLQFLFEYFSETQRNKGNFPGRFSGRQFSNSRSEMNVSTLELGDSALYLCASSPDRPNEKLFFGSGTQLSVL.

The rearrangement joins TRBV19 to TRBJ2-6; D not resolved. The CDR3 totals 17 residues. CDR1 is LNHDA, CDR2 SQIVND, per germline (reference sequence). The V end was cut by 8 bases, the J end by 0 bases, with 17 bases between. The CDR3 region is CASSKGTAISGANVLTF. The CDR3 DNA is TGTGCCAGTTCAAAGGGCACAGCAATCTCTGGGGCCAACGTCCTGACTTTC.

The chain links TRBV2 to TRBJ2-5; TRBD2 matches at 10 bases. CDR1 SNHLY and CDR2 FYNNEI come from the germline V gene. This CDR3 is built from 14 residues. V trimming: 7 bases; J trimming: 5 bases; junction bases outside the gene matches: 7. The CDR3 protein is CASKQREGGETQYF. The CDR3 nucleotides read TGTGCCAGCAAGCAGCGGGAGGGGGGGGAGACCCAGTACTTC.

This rearrangement joins TRBV27 to TRBJ2-7; D may be TRBD2 (6 bases). Germline assignment: CDR1 MNHEY and CDR2 SMNVEV (reference sequence). V was clipped by 6 bases and J by 5 bases, with 20 bases between them. This CDR3 is built from 15 residues. CDR3 DNA sequence: TGTGCCAGCAGGCCCTCGACAGTGCGCGGGAACGAGCAGTACTTC. This sequence encodes CASRPSTVRGNEQYF.

The rearrangement joins TRBV6-1 to TRBJ2-4; D ambiguous. This CDR3 has 15 amino acids. Trimming left V 6 bases short and J 0 bases short, with 12 bases between. The germline CDR1 and CDR2 sequences are MNHNS and SASEGT. CDR3 sequence (DNA): TGTGCCAGCAGGAATAACGAATTAGCCAAAAACATTCAGTACTTC. Its translation: CASRNNELAKNIQYF.

Details on this clone: This specimen includes other DNA sequences encoding the same CDR3. The J gene is TRBJ2-7, the V gene TRBV5-1, with D maybe TRBD1 (6 bases). With 4 bases removed from V and 3 bases from J, the gap between germline ends came to 8 bases. The CDR3 is made up of 12 amino acids. The germline gives CDR1 SGHRS, CDR2 YFSETQ. Here the CDR3 reads CASSPGDYEQYF. For the CDR3, the DNA is TGCGCCAGCAGCCCAGGGGACTACGAGCAGTACTTC. Full variable domain (missing parts from reference TRBV5-1 and TRBJ2-7): KAGVTQTPRYLIKTRGQQVTLSCSPISGHRSVSWYQQTPGQGLQFLFEYFSETQRNKGNFPGRFSGRQFSNSRSEMNVSTLELGDSALYLCASSPGDYEQYFGPGTRLTVT.

The sample holds many counts of this clone. The sample carries other DNA sequences with the same CDR3. The CDR3 region has the DNA TGTGCCAGCAGCTTGGTAGGCGGGAGCACAGATACGCAGTATTTT. Its protein product is CASSLVGGSTDTQYF. The rearrangement uses TRBV11-2 and TRBJ2-3; tentatively, D is TRBD2 (5 bases). In germline, CDR1 is SGHAT, CDR2 FQNNGV. The V end lost 3 bases, the J end lost 0 bases, and 10 bases lay between the germline ends. The CDR3 has 15 residues.

The chain is built from TRBV27 and TRBJ1-2, with TRBD1 identical over 7 bases. Germline values: CDR1 MNHEY, CDR2 SMNVEV (reference sequence). The CDR3 length is 13 residues. V was pared by 4 bases and J by 8 bases, with 7 bases of the junction left unmatched. This CDR3 reads CASSYLDRAGYTF. CDR3 nucleotide sequence: TGTGCCAGCAGTTACCTCGACAGGGCCGGCTACACCTTC.

Comments on this clone: This may arise from a read error, as a much more abundant clone is one base away. Other DNA variants within this sample encode the same CDR3. The rearrangement links TRBV2 to TRBJ2-6, with 8 bases matching TRBD1. Germline V CDR1 and CDR2: SNHLY, FYNNEI. There are 19 residues in the CDR3. CDR3 region: CASSYTGGPYGSGANVLTF. As DNA, the CDR3 is TGTGCTAGCAGCTACACAGGGGGTCCTTACGGCTCTGGGGCCAACGTCCTGACTTTC.